This T cell receptor beta chain was sequenced in a study of long-term antiretroviral therapy in people with HIV. The CDR3 loop spans 17 amino acids. The germline V gene encodes CDR1 SEHNR and CDR2 FQNEAQ (reference sequence). The V gene end was trimmed by 4 bases and the J gene end by 1 base; junction bases not matched to a gene: 2. It was version v3.0 of the immunoSEQ assay that was run at survey level. This table comes from immunoSEQ multiplex PCR, and its TCRdb copy is limited to in-frame clones, with some not included. The table has 25,000 to 35,000 clones, 65% to 80% seen once; the top ten hold around 8%.

The starting material was unsorted PBMCs, obtained 3.1 years after starting antiretroviral therapy. The chain employs TRBV7-9 and TRBJ2-2; TRBD2 matches 14 bases. This clonotype was obtained from a woman between 50 and 59 years old with HIV. The CDR3: CASSWGLAGENTGELFF. CDR3 sequence (DNA): TGTGCCAGCAGCTGGGGACTAGCGGGGGAGAACACCGGGGAGCTGTTTTTT.